This T cell receptor (beta chain) was sequenced in a study of Ad26.COV2.S vaccination and SARS-CoV-2 variants. Study-wide context: The donor belonged to the COV1001 Ad26.COV2.S trial arm.

Germline V CDR1 and CDR2: MNHEY, SVGEGT. The CDR3 has 13 residues. With 3 bases removed from V and 1 base from J, the gap between germline ends came to 6 bases. Using immunoSEQ multiplex PCR, the repertoire was profiled, and TCRdb retains in-frame clones only, with some absent. Of some 520,000 clones detected, 87% appear once; the ten largest clones hold about 13%. This sample's treatment: roughly 19 received Ad26.COV2.S at low or high dose, single or two shots; roughly 5 received placebo; per-sample allocation not given. The investigators took samples on day 63 after the first vaccine or placebo injection. SARS-CoV-2 spike from the Wuhan strain was encoded by the vaccine, an Ad26 vector.

The origin of this receptor is a person aged 18-60 years who received the Ad26.COV2.S COVID-19 vaccine or a placebo. The sequencing used peripheral blood, collected in a trial of Ad26.COV2.S vaccine versus placebo. The chain carries TRBV6-2 or TRBV6-3 and TRBJ1-1; no clear D gene. The CDR3 DNA is TGTGCCAGCAGTTATAAGGGGAACACTGAAGCTTTCTTT. It yields the protein CASSYKGNTEAFF.